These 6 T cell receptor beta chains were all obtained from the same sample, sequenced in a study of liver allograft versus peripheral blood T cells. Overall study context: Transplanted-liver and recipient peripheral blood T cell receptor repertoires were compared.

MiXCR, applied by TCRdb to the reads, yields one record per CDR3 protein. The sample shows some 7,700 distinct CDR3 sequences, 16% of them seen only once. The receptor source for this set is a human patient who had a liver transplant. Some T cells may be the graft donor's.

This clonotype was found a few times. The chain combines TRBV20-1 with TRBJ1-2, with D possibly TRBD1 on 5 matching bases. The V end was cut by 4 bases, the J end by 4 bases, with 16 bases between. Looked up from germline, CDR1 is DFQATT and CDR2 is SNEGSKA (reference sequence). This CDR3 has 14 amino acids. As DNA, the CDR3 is TGCAGTGCTAATGCAGGGTTAGACTTCTATGGCTACACCTTC. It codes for CSANAGLDFYGYTF.

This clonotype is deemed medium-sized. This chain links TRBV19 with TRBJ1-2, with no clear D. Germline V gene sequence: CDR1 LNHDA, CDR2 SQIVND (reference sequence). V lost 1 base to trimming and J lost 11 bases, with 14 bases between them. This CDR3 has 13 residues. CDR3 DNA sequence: TGTGCCAGTAGTATAGGAACAGTACCAAAATACACCTTC. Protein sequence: CASSIGTVPKYTF.

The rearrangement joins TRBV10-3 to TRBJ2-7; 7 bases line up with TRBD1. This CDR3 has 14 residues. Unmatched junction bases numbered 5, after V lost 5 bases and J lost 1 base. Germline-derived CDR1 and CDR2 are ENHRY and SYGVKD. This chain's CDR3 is CAISQGVFSYEQYF. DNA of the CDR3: TGTGCCATCAGTCAGGGGGTTTTTTCCTACGAGCAGTACTTC.

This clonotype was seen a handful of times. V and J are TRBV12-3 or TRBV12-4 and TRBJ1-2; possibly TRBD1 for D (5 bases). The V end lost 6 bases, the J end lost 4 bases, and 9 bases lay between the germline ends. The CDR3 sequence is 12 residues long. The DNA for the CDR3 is TGTGCCAGCAGGGGACTTACCTATGGCTACACCTTC. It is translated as CASRGLTYGYTF.

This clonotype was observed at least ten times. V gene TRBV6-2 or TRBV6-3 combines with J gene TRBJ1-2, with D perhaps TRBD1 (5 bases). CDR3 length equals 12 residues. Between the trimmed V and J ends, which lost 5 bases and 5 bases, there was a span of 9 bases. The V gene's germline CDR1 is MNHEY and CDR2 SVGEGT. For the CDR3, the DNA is TGTGCCAGCAGTCCCGACAGATATGGCTACACCTTC. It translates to CASSPDRYGYTF.

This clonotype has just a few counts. The CDR3 region is CASSGAAYGYTF. In nucleotides, the CDR3 is TGTGCCAGCAGCGGGGCAGCCTATGGCTACACCTTC. The chain couples TRBV3-1 to TRBJ1-2, with a possible D match to TRBD1 (5 bases). This CDR3 contains 12 residues. Looked up from germline, CDR1 is LGHDT and CDR2 is YNNKEL (reference sequence). V dropped 5 bases and J dropped 4 bases, with 8 bases sitting between them.